Listed below are T cell receptor beta chains from one sample, sequenced in a study of CD8+ T cells in alopecia areata. Sequenced by immunoSEQ multiplex PCR; TCRdb stores in-frame clones only, minus some. This sample yields 110,000 to 150,000 clones, of which approximately 60% are seen a single time; 30% to 45% belongs to the top ten. The sample consisted of CD8+ T cells sorted from blood. These receptors originate from a human donor in good health. The CDR3 runs from the conserved cysteine through the conserved F or W. D genes are given only for firm matches. A row's size may be missing; if present it is once, few, many or a size class.

V	size	J	D	CDR3	DNA
TRBV5-1	-	TRBJ2-1	TRBD2	CASSLAGGDYNEQFF	TGCGCCAGCAGCTTGGCGGGGGGAGATTACAATGAGCAGTTCTTC
TRBV4-2	few	TRBJ2-3	TRBD1	CASSLLGAGGSTDTQYF	TGTGCCAGCAGCCTCCTGGGGGCAGGGGGAAGCACAGATACGCAGTATTTT
TRBV28	-	TRBJ2-5	-	CASSQYAGAYEGRETQYF	TGTGCCAGCAGCCAATACGCCGGGGCGTACGAGGGTCGGGAGACCCAGTACTTC
TRBV7-9	few	TRBJ2-2	-	CASSSPGELFF	TGTGCCAGCAGCTCCCCCGGGGAGCTGTTTTTT
TRBV5-1	-	TRBJ2-4	TRBD1	CASSWDRDRWDIQYF	TGCGCCAGCAGCTGGGACAGGGACCGTTGGGACATTCAGTACTTC
TRBV13	few	TRBJ2-1	-	CASSLASAAAYNEQFF	TGTGCCAGCAGCTTAGCATCCGCGGCTGCCTACAATGAGCAGTTCTTC
TRBV29-1	-	TRBJ2-7	TRBD1	CSARTGANYEQYF	TGCAGCGCCCGGACAGGGGCAAACTACGAGCAGTACTTC
TRBV7-9	few	TRBJ2-1	-	CASSAQFF	TGTGCCAGCAGCGCGCAGTTCTTC
TRBV6-1	-	TRBJ1-5	-	CASSDPRLNQPQHF	TGTGCCAGCAGTGACCCCAGACTAAATCAGCCCCAGCATTTT
TRBV6-5	-	TRBJ2-2	-	CASSWGASAGELFF	TGTGCCAGCAGTTGGGGGGCATCGGCCGGGGAGCTGTTTTTT
TRBV30	-	TRBJ2-7	-	CAWCIGGYDEQYF	TGTGCCTGGTGTATAGGGGGTTACGACGAGCAGTACTTC
TRBV29-1	few	TRBJ2-6	-	CSVEDDVGSFSGANVLTF	TGCAGCGTTGAAGATGATGTGGGGAGCTTTTCTGGGGCCAACGTCCTGACTTTC
TRBV25-1	-	TRBJ2-3	-	CASSEYSGYTDTQYF	TGTGCCAGCAGTGAATATAGCGGATACACAGATACGCAGTATTTT
TRBV4-2	-	TRBJ1-2	-	CASSQGETASDYTF	TGTGCCAGCAGCCAAGGGGAGACGGCCAGCGACTACACCTTC